This record concerns one TCR beta chain sequence. This clone was found a few times. This receptor's antigen is unknown. The receptor originates from a mouse, and its gene names and germline sequences are accordingly murine. Sequencing ends 1 residue short of the CDR3 end; the germline J gene provides the rest. The sample originates from a study of tissue T cells after allogeneic stem cell transplantation (dated by TCRdb to between 2021 and 2022). A note on the overall study: TCR beta repertoires were profiled across many tissues obtained from research autopsies of patients with and without GVHD, as well as in mouse models of GVHD. The human arm was a prospective observational study without blinding or randomization.

Taken with the paper, the label for time point translates to: mouse harvest day 14 after allogeneic transplant. Each mouse graft, delivered by tail vein injection, combined 10^6 splenic CD5+ T cells with 10^7 T-cell-depleted bone marrow cells. A major MHC-mismatch B6 (H2b) into BALB/c (H2d) model was used to model mouse GVHD, and tissues were profiled at day 7 or 14. On day 7 or 14 post-transplant, mouse tissues and retro-orbital blood were harvested with separate sterile tools for each animal, and livers were flushed before harvest. Before genomic DNA isolation with the DNeasy Blood & Tissue Kit, mouse tissues were minced with razor blades in buffered saline. Library construction relied on the immunoSEQ multiplex PCR assay. Adaptive Biotechnologies performed TCRbeta CDR3 sequencing at survey depth and reported CDR3 sequences, V/J genes, productive frequency, and template counts. Amplification of TCR beta CDR3 regions started from genomic DNA instead of RNA. Regarding the original processing steps: Jensen-Shannon divergence was used to quantify pairwise repertoire overlap between tissues, with a value of 1 meaning complete divergence and a value of 0 meaning identical repertoires. Tissues were clustered by single-linkage agglomerative hierarchical clustering of pairwise JSD values and displayed as dendrograms. GLIPH2 was run on all patient samples with simulation_depth 1000, kmer_min_depth 3, cdr3_length_cutoff 8, keeping groups with more than two unique CDR3s. A standardized tissue-overlap score extrapolated Jaccard GLIPH-group overlap across patients to a standard repertoire size of 1000 clones. To look at how diversity was associated with clinical or experimental variables, linear mixed-effect models were used, with tissue treated as a fixed effect and individual treated as a random effect. TCRdb limited this immuneACCESS table to in-frame rearrangements with V and J called. A share of clones is missing; checked studies link under half to unresolved V genes, and the rest is unexplained. V and J calls and clone size follow that table, whereas D and trimming were derived from the DNA. The sample table holds 1,500 to 2,000 clones, of which about 48% were seen once. About 35% of the sample is taken by the ten largest.

Study-wide conclusions, independent of this receptor: In both patients and mice, only a limited portion of the TCR repertoire detected in tissues was captured by blood and spleen T cells. Few T cell clones were found to be shared across patients, but shared repertoire signatures across patients were revealed in a tissue-specific fashion by motif-based clustering. Which tissue TCRs were alloreactive or antigen-specific was not determined in the study, and some clones might have been persisting host cells. A small and clinically heterogeneous patient cohort was studied, and sampling depth was acknowledged as a limitation. Within patients, how anatomically similar the tissues were was a key factor in shaping TCR repertoire composition, regardless of disease or transplant status.

The germline V gene (reference sequence) supplies CDR1 FNHDT and CDR2 SITEND. The CDR3, cysteine through phenylalanine, is 13 amino acids long. Only the CDR3 bases that were read are kept: 36 of them, in frame from base 1. V and J are trimmed by 6 bases and 0 bases, and the gene matches miss 2 bases of the junction. The sample consisted of spleen. The V gene is TRBV19 and the J gene is TRBJ1-1, with 7 bases in between that match TRBD1. The TCR originated in a female BALB/c mouse given C57BL/6 T cells with graft-versus-host disease after an allogeneic hematopoietic cell transplant. The sequenced CDR3 bases are TGTGCCAGCACCGGGACAGCAAACACAGAAGTCTTC. This codes for CASTGTANTEVF. In full, the CDR3 is CASTGTANTEVFF.